What follows are 27 T cell receptor beta chains derived from one specimen sequenced in a study of blood T cells in healthy people across ages. Primed by a sample-barcoded 5' primer and a J-beta primer mix, a second PCR proceeded for about 6 to 11 cycles. TCRdb used MiXCR to reprocess the 5' RACE reads, holding one entry per CDR3 protein. The sample consists of approximately 1.5 million distinct CDR3 sequences, about 45% of them appearing once. Sequencing input: blood. Receptor source: a woman aged 18-30 years in good health.

Note on this clonotype: A much larger clonotype is one base distant, so this may be a read error. The V and J genes are TRBV29-1 and TRBJ2-7, with D tentatively TRBD1 or TRBD2 (5 bases each). The DNA end is a closer match to TRBJ2-5, so the J assignment may be wrong. There are 13 residues in the CDR3. Germline CDR1 and CDR2: SQVTM and ANQGSEA. CDR3 in DNA: TGCAGCGTTGAACGGGGCGGTTTTGAGACCCAGTACTTC. This gives the protein CSVERGGFETQYF.

The chain is built from TRBV6-4 and TRBJ2-1, with D possibly called TRBD1 or TRBD2 (6 bases each). Trimming pared 1 base from V and 9 bases from J, leaving 16 bases between. CDR3 length equals 15 residues. The V gene's germline CDR1 is MRHNA and CDR2 SNTAGT. The CDR3 bases are TGTGCCAGCAGTGACTGGGGGCAGGGGAGGACTGAGCAGTTCTTC. It codes for CASSDWGQGRTEQFF.

The chain is built from TRBV28 and TRBJ1-2; D unclear. This CDR3 is 13 amino acids long. V was pared by 6 bases and J by 8 bases, with 16 bases between. The germline gives CDR1 MDHEN, CDR2 SYDVKM. The CDR3 DNA follows: TGTGCCAGCAGCGACGACGGTGCTCGGGGCTACACCTTC. Its protein is CASSDDGARGYTF.

J is TRBJ1-5 and V is TRBV7-9; 7 bases line up with TRBD1. The trim removed 9 bases at V and 7 bases at J, leaving 9 bases unmatched. This CDR3 comprises 13 residues. Germline V lookup: CDR1 SEHNR, CDR2 FQNEAQ (reference sequence). The CDR3 nucleotides are TGTGCCAGTCAGGGGGGCACCAGCCAGCCCCAGCATTTT. Protein sequence: CASQGGTSQPQHF.

This clonotype has just one count. The chain is built from TRBV29-1 and TRBJ2-7, with TRBD2 matching over 7 bases. J gave up 7 bases and V 6 bases, and 12 bases lay outside the gene matches. The CDR3 runs 13 residues. Per the germline V gene, CDR1 is SQVTM and CDR2 is ANQGSEA. CDR3 residues: CSVLRDYAYEQYF. The CDR3 DNA reads TGCAGCGTGCTCCGGGACTATGCTTATGAGCAGTACTTC.

This clonotype was observed a few times. The gene calls are TRBV6-6 and TRBJ2-7, with D tentatively TRBD2 (6 bases). V was clipped by 3 bases and J by 0 bases, with 15 bases between them. The CDR3 contains 16 residues. Germline CDR1 is MNHNY and CDR2 is SVGAGI (reference sequence). In nucleotides, the CDR3 is TGTGCCAGCAGTTATCACCGGGAGCGCCTCTCCTACGAGCAGTACTTC. This codes for CASSYHRERLSYEQYF.

The V and J genes are TRBV6-5 and TRBJ2-1, with D maybe TRBD2 (6 bases). The germline V gene encodes CDR1 MNHEY and CDR2 SVGAGI. Trimming took 0 bases from V and 2 from J, leaving 8 bases between them. This CDR3 is 15 amino acids long. As DNA, the CDR3 is TGTGCCAGCAGTTACTCGGGACTCACCTACAATGAGCAGTTCTTC. Its protein is CASSYSGLTYNEQFF.

This clonotype was counted between two and nine times. V gene TRBV4-3 combines with J gene TRBJ1-6; D gene unclear. The germline V gene has CDR1 LGHNA and CDR2 YSLEER. The CDR3 has 14 residues. The V and J ends lost 4 bases and 11 bases respectively, with 15 bases between them. The CDR3 spells CASSLAGEFAPLHF. CDR3 DNA sequence: TGCGCCAGCAGCCTAGCCGGGGAATTTGCACCCCTCCACTTT.

V usage is TRBV7-9 and J usage is TRBJ1-2, with TRBD1 as a possible D gene (6 bases). Germline lookup yields CDR1 SEHNR and CDR2 FQNEAQ (reference sequence). Trimming pared 5 bases from V and 5 bases from J, leaving 18 bases between. This CDR3 comprises 15 residues. Here the CDR3 DNA reads TGTGCCAGCAGCCAAAGAAACAGGGAGGAATATGGCTACACCTTC. Translation: CASSQRNREEYGYTF. Together with reference TRBV7-9 and TRBJ1-2, the CDR3 gives the full variable domain: DTGVSQNPRHKITKRGQNVTFRCDPISEHNRLYWYRQTLGQGPEFLTYFQNEAQLEKSRLLSDRFSAERPKGSFSTLEIQRTEQGDSAMYLCASSQRNREEYGYTFGSGTRLTVV.

This clonotype was seen a few times. The chain joins TRBV7-9 to TRBJ2-3; 8 nucleotides agree with TRBD2. The CDR3 runs to 19 residues. Germline CDR1 and CDR2: SEHNR and FQNEAQ (reference sequence). Germline trimming cut 5 bases from V and 0 bases from J; bases unmatched to any gene: 16. The DNA of the CDR3 is TGTGCCAGCAGCAACCCCCGGAGCGGGGGATTTCTAAGCACAGATACGCAGTATTTT. Protein: CASSNPRSGGFLSTDTQYF.

This clonotype showed up just a few times. The chain's CDR3 is CASSQDWDSSYEQYF. In DNA, the CDR3 is TGCGCCAGCAGCCAAGATTGGGACTCCTCCTACGAGCAGTACTTC. The V and J genes are TRBV4-3 and TRBJ2-7; D is possibly TRBD2 (6 bases). The V end lost 0 bases, the J end lost 0 bases, and 9 bases lay between the germline ends. The germline V gene has CDR1 LGHNA and CDR2 YSLEER. The CDR3 extends over 15 amino acids.

For this clonotype: A junction end diverges from the germline sequence, so it may reflect a read error. The chain combines TRBV20-1 with TRBJ2-7; maybe TRBD2 (5 bases). This CDR3 has 13 residues. Germline values: CDR1 DFQATT, CDR2 SNEGSKA (reference sequence). The DNA for the CDR3 is TGCAGTACTAGACCGTCAGCAGCCTACGAGCAGTACTTC. Amino acids: CSTRPSAAYEQYF.

At least ten counts were recorded for this clonotype. The genes are TRBV7-2 and TRBJ1-5; tentative D call: TRBD1 (6 bases). The V gene lost 5 bases and the J gene lost 1 base, with 15 bases spanning the gap. The CDR3 loop spans 16 amino acids. From germline, CDR1 is SGHTA and CDR2 FQGNSA. The CDR3 loop reads CASSPIGGLSNQPQHF. As DNA, the CDR3 is TGTGCCAGCAGCCCGATCGGGGGGCTGAGCAATCAGCCCCAGCATTTT.

This chain links TRBV5-1 with TRBJ1-2, with D uncertain. The germline V gene has CDR1 SGHRS and CDR2 YFSETQ. The CDR3 totals 15 residues. V was pared by 4 bases and J by 4 bases, with 17 bases between. The CDR3: CASSPQMDPIYGYTF. The CDR3 nucleotides read TGCGCCAGCAGCCCTCAAATGGATCCTATCTATGGCTACACCTTC.

The chain recombines TRBV6-2 or TRBV6-3 with TRBJ1-1, with a weak D call TRBD1 (5 bases). V lost 7 bases and J 9 bases, leaving 18 bases between the germline ends. The CDR3 is 13 residues long. CDR1 is MNHEY and CDR2 is SVGEGT in the germline V gene. For the CDR3, the DNA is TGTGCCAGCATCGACCGGGGGGTTGGGCAAGCTTTCTTT. Amino acids: CASIDRGVGQAFF.

The rearrangement joins TRBV25-1 to TRBJ2-5, with D possibly matching TRBD2 (6 bases). Germline CDR1 is MGHDK and CDR2 is SYGVNS. V was pared by 6 bases and J by 1 base, with 15 bases between. The length of the CDR3 is 15 residues. CDR3 sequence (DNA): TGTGCCAGCAGCCCAGGGAGGAAACGCCAAGAGACCCAGTACTTC. This translates into CASSPGRKRQETQYF.

J is TRBJ2-5 and V is TRBV7-9; maybe TRBD2 (5 bases). With the DNA end fitting TRBJ2-7 better, the J assignment may be wrong. The CDR3 length is 13 residues. Germline V lookup: CDR1 SEHNR, CDR2 FQNEAQ (reference sequence). CDR3 nucleotides: TGTGCCAGCAGCGTTTCGGGGTTGAACGAGCAGTACTTC. The encoded protein is CASSVSGLNEQYF.

V and J are TRBV5-1 and TRBJ2-7, with 9 bases identical to TRBD1. The length of the CDR3 is 14 residues. The V and J ends lost 4 bases and 3 bases, in that order; junction bases with no gene match: 5. The V gene's germline CDR1 is SGHRS and CDR2 YFSETQ. The CDR3 reads CASSGTGQGYEQYF. Written as DNA, the CDR3 is TGCGCCAGCAGCGGCACGGGACAGGGCTACGAGCAGTACTTC. The full variable domain, rest sourced from reference TRBV5-1 and TRBJ2-7, is KAGVTQTPRYLIKTRGQQVTLSCSPISGHRSVSWYQQTPGQGLQFLFEYFSETQRNKGNFPGRFSGRQFSNSRSEMNVSTLELGDSALYLCASSGTGQGYEQYFGPGTRLTVT.

Only a few counts were recorded for this clonotype. The J gene is TRBJ2-7, the V gene TRBV12-3 or TRBV12-4, with TRBD2 matching 13 bases. This CDR3 contains 19 residues. Trimming at V came to 5 bases and at J to 0 bases, leaving 13 bases not matched to a gene. The CDR3 sequence is CASSTRLAGGRRSSYEQYF. The CDR3 region has the DNA TGTGCCAGCAGTACTAGACTAGCGGGGGGACGTAGGAGCTCCTACGAGCAGTACTTC.

As for this clonotype: One end of the junction fails to match germline, which may point to a read error. The genes are TRBV5-1 and TRBJ2-1, with 9 bases lining up with TRBD1. Germline CDR1 SGHRS, CDR2 YFSETQ. The CDR3 is 17 amino acids. CDR3 DNA sequence: TGCGCCAGCAGCCCCTCCCCGGGACAGGGATCCTACAATGGGCAGTTCTTC. Encoded protein: CASSPSPGQGSYNGQFF.

The CDR3 DNA reads as TGCGCCAGCAGCCTGGACAGTCTATCTGGGGCCAACGTCCTGACTTTC. It specifies CASSLDSLSGANVLTF. The gene calls are TRBV4-3 and TRBJ2-6, with D maybe TRBD1 (6 bases). The CDR3 covers 16 residues. Germline V gene sequence: CDR1 LGHNA, CDR2 YSLEER. Trimming stripped 4 bases from V and 1 base from J, with 11 bases between.

The rearrangement joins TRBV20-1 to TRBJ2-7; D is unresolved. The germline V and J ends were trimmed by 6 bases and 2 bases, with 11 bases remaining between them. Germline lookup yields CDR1 DFQATT and CDR2 SNEGSKA (reference sequence). The CDR3 sequence is 12 residues long. The CDR3 nucleotides are TGCAGTGCCCCCTACCACACCTACGAGCAGTACTTC. This translates into CSAPYHTYEQYF.

Points on this clonotype: It may be a read error: a sequence one base away is much more abundant. This chain joins TRBV7-9 and TRBJ1-2, with TRBD1 identical over 8 bases. The CDR3 spans 14 residues. Unmatched junction bases numbered 1, after V lost 0 bases and J lost 4 bases. Looked up from germline, CDR1 is SEHNR and CDR2 is FQNEAQ (reference sequence). DNA of the CDR3: TGTGCCAGCAGCTTAGCCAGGGGGCGCTATGGCTACACCTTC. Protein product: CASSLARGRYGYTF.

This clonotype showed up just a few times. V is TRBV29-1 and J is TRBJ1-2, with D hard to call. V dropped 0 bases and J dropped 4 bases, with 9 bases sitting between them. This CDR3 spans 13 amino acids. In germline, CDR1 is SQVTM, CDR2 ANQGSEA. This CDR3 is CSVEDRSIYGYTF. In DNA form, the CDR3 reads TGCAGCGTTGAAGATCGCAGTATCTATGGCTACACCTTC.

V is TRBV2 and J is TRBJ2-7; no reliable D call. Trimming stripped 7 bases from V and 7 bases from J, with 20 bases between. The germline V gene encodes CDR1 SNHLY and CDR2 FYNNEI. The CDR3 sequence is 14 residues long. The CDR3 bases are TGTGCCAGCATGCTCGTGGGCCGAATCAATGAGCAGTACTTC. As protein: CASMLVGRINEQYF. Using reference TRBV2 and TRBJ2-7 for the parts outside the CDR3, the full variable domain is EPEVTQTPSHQVTQMGQEVILRCVPISNHLYFYWYRQILGQKVEFLVSFYNNEISEKSEIFDDQFSVERPDGSNFTLKIRSTKLEDSAMYFCASMLVGRINEQYFGPGTRLTVT.

The chain recombines TRBV2 with TRBJ1-2, with a weak D call TRBD1 (6 bases). V was clipped by 8 bases and J by 6 bases, with 13 bases between them. Germline V CDR1 and CDR2: SNHLY, FYNNEI. This CDR3 is 12 amino acids long. The CDR3 DNA sequence: TGTGCCAGCCAACGGGGGCACGATGGCTACACCTTC. Translation gives CASQRGHDGYTF.

The J gene is TRBJ1-2, the V gene TRBV3-1; D not resolved. The CDR3 has 15 amino acids. The V gene lost 1 base and the J gene lost 5 bases, with 14 bases spanning the gap. The germline gives CDR1 LGHDT, CDR2 YNNKEL (reference sequence). DNA of the CDR3: TGTGCCAGCAGCCAAGGTCCGGGAATTAGATATGGCTACACCTTC. Translating it yields CASSQGPGIRYGYTF.